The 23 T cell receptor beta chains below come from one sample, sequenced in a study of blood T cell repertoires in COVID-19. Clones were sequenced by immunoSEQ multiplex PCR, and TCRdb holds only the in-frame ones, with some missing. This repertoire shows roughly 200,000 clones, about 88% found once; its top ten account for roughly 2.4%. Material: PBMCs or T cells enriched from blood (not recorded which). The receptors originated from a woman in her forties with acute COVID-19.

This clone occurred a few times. In DNA, the CDR3 is TGTGCCAGCAGCTTCCGACAGGGTGCTAACTATGGCTACACCTTC. It codes for CASSFRQGANYGYTF. V is TRBV7-6 and J is TRBJ1-2, with 7 bases fitting TRBD1. V was pared by 3 bases and J by 0 bases, with 4 bases of the junction left unmatched. The CDR3 loop spans 15 amino acids. Germline lookup yields CDR1 SGHVS and CDR2 FNYEAQ.

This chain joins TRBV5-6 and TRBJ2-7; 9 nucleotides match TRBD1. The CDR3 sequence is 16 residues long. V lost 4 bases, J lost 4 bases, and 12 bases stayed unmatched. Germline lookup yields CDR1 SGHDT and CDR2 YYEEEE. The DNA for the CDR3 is TGTGCCAGCAGCCGGCAGTTAACAGGGGGCCCTTACGAGCAGTACTTC. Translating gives CASSRQLTGGPYEQYF.

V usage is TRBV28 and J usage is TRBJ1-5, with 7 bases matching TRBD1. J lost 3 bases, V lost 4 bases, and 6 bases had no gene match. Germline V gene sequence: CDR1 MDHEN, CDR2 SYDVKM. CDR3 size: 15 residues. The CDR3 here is CASSSGTAFNQPQHF. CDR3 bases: TGTGCCAGCAGTTCCGGGACAGCCTTCAATCAGCCCCAGCATTTT. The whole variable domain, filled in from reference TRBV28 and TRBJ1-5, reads DVKVTQSSRYLVKRTGEKVFLECVQDMDHENMFWYRQDPGLGLRLIYFSYDVKMKEKGDIPEGYSVSREKKERFSLILESASTNQTSMYLCASSSGTAFNQPQHFGDGTRLSIL.

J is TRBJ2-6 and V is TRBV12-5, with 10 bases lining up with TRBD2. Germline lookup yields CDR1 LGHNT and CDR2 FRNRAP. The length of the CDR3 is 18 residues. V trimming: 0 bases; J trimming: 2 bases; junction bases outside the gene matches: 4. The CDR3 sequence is CASGLVAGGLAGANVLTF. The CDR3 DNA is TGTGCTAGTGGTTTGGTAGCGGGGGGGCTGGCTGGGGCCAACGTCCTGACTTTC.

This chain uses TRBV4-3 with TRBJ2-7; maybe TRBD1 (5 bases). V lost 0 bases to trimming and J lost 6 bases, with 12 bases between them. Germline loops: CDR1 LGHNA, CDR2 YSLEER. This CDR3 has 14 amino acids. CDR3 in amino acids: CASSQDSRASEQYF. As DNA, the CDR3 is TGCGCCAGCAGCCAAGATTCCAGGGCAAGCGAGCAGTACTTC.

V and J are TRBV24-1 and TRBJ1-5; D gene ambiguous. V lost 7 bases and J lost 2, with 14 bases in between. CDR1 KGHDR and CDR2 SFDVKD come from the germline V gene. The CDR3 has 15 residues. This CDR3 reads CATSTTGEGNQPQHF. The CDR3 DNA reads TGTGCCACCAGCACGACGGGAGAGGGCAATCAGCCCCAGCATTTT.

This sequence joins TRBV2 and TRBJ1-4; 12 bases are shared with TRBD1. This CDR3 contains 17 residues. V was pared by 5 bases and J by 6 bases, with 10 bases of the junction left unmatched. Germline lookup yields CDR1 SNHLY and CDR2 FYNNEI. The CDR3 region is CASSPGQGAIRDEKLFF. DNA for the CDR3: TGTGCCAGCAGTCCGGGACAGGGGGCGATTCGAGATGAAAAACTGTTTTTT. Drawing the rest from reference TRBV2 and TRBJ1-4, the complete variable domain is EPEVTQTPSHQVTQMGQEVILRCVPISNHLYFYWYRQILGQKVEFLVSFYNNEISEKSEIFDDQFSVERPDGSNFTLKIRSTKLEDSAMYFCASSPGQGAIRDEKLFFGSGTQLSVL.

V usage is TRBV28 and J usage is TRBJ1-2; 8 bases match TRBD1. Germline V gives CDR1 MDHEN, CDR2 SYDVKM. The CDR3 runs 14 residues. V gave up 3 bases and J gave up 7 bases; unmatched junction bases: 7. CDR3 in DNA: TGTGCCAGCAGTTTCCATCAGGGGGCCGTTGGCTACACCTTC. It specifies CASSFHQGAVGYTF.

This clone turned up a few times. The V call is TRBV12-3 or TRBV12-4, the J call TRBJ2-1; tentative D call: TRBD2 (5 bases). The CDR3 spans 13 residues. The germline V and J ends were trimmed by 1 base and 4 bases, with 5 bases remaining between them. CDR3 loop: CASSLGLYNEQFF. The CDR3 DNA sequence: TGTGCCAGCAGTTTAGGACTATACAATGAGCAGTTCTTC.

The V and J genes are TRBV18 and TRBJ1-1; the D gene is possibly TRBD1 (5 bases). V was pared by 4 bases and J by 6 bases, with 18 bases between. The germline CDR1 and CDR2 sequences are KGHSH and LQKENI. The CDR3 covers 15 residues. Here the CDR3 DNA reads TGTGCCAGCTCACGATCGCCGGCCAGGGTCTCTGAAGCTTTCTTT. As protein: CASSRSPARVSEAFF. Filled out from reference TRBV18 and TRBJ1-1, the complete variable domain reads NAGVMQNPRHLVRRRGQEARLRCSPMKGHSHVYWYRQLPEEGLKFMVYLQKENIIDESGMPKERFSAEFPKEGPSILRIQQVVRGDSAAYFCASSRSPARVSEAFFGQGTRLTVV.

In DNA form, the CDR3 reads TGTGCCAGTAGTATAGGTCGACAGATCTATGGCTACACCTTC. It translates to CASSIGRQIYGYTF. The chain has TRBV19 and TRBJ1-2, with a weak D call TRBD1 (5 bases). Germline V lookup: CDR1 LNHDA, CDR2 SQIVND (reference sequence). CDR3 length: 14 residues. V lost 1 base and J lost 4, with 10 bases in between.

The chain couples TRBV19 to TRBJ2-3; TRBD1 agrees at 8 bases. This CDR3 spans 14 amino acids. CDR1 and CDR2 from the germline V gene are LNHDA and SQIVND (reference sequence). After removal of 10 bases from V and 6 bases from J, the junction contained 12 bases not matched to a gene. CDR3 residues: CATSGQATSDTQYF. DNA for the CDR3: TGTGCCACCTCGGGACAGGCGACGAGCGATACGCAGTATTTT.

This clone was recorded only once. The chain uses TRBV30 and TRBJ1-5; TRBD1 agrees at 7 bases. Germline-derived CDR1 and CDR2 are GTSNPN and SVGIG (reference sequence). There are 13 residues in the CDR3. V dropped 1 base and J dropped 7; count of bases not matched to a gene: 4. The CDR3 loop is CAWSGGGGQPQHF. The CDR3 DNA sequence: TGTGCCTGGAGTGGAGGGGGCGGCCAGCCCCAGCATTTT.

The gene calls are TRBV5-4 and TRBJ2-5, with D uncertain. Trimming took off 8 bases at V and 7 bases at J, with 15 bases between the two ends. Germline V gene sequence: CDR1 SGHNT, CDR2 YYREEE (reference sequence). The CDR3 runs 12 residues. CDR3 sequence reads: CASSDQDVTQYF. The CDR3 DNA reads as TGTGCCAGTTCTGACCAGGATGTGACCCAGTACTTC.

In DNA form, the CDR3 reads TGCGCCAGCAGCTTGGTGGCAGGGGGTCAGAGTTATGGCTACACCTTC. It encodes CASSLVAGGQSYGYTF. The J gene is TRBJ1-2, the V gene TRBV5-1; the match to TRBD1 covers 7 bases. The germline gives CDR1 SGHRS, CDR2 YFSETQ. This CDR3 contains 16 residues. Trimming cost V 0 bases and J 5 bases; bases outside gene matches: 10.

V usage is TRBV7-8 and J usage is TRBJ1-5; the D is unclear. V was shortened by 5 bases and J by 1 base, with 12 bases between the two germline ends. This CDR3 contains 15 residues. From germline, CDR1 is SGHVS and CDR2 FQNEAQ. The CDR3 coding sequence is TGTGCCAGCAGCCGGCGGGAGGACAGCAATCAGCCCCAGCATTTT. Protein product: CASSRREDSNQPQHF.

The CDR3 protein is CAWELAGGLAETQYF. The DNA of the CDR3 is TGTGCCTGGGAGTTAGCGGGGGGGCTTGCAGAGACCCAGTACTTC. J is TRBJ2-5 and V is TRBV30; 11 positions match TRBD2. The V gene end was trimmed by 5 bases and the J gene end by 4 bases; junction bases not matched to a gene: 9. Per germline, CDR1 GTSNPN and CDR2 SVGIG (reference sequence). The CDR3 consists of 15 residues.

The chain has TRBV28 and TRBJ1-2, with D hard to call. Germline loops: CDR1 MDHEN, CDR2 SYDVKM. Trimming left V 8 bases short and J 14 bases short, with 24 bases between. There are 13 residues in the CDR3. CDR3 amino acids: CASRPDPARAGTF. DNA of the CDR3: TGTGCCAGCCGACCAGACCCCGCTAGAGCCGGGACCTTC.

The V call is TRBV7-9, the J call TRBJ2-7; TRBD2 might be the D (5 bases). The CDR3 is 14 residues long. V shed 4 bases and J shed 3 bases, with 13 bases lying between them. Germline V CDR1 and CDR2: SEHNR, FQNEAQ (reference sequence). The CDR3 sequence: CASSSEAALYEQYF. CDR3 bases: TGTGCCAGCAGCTCGGAGGCAGCTCTCTACGAGCAGTACTTC.

CDR3 bases: TGTGCCAGCAGCTTAGGAGCGGGGGGCCTATCAAACATTCAGTACTTC. Amino acids: CASSLGAGGLSNIQYF. This chain uses TRBV7-6 with TRBJ2-4, with 9 nucleotides matching TRBD2. V gave up 1 base and J gave up 6 bases; unmatched junction bases: 7. Germline values: CDR1 SGHVS, CDR2 FNYEAQ. The CDR3 sequence is 16 residues long.

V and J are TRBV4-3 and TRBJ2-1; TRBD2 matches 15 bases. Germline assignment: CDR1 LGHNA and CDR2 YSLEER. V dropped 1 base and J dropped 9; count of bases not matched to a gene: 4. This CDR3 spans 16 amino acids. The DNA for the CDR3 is TGCGCCAGCAGCCAAGCTAGGACTAGCGGGAGGGGTGAGCAGTTCTTC. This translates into CASSQARTSGRGEQFF.

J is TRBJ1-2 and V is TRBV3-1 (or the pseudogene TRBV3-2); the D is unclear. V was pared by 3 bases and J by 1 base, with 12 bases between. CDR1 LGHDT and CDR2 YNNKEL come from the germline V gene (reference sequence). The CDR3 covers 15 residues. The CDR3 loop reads CASSQEESLNYGYTF. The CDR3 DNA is TGTGCCAGCAGCCAGGAGGAGTCCCTTAACTATGGCTACACCTTC.

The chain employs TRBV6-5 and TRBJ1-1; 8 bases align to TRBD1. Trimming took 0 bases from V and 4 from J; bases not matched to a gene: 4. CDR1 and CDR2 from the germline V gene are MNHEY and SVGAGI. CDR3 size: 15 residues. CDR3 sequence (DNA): TGTGCCAGCAGTTACTCGTGGACAGGGTTCACTGAAGCTTTCTTT. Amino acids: CASSYSWTGFTEAFF.